These 22 T cell receptor beta chains share one sample of origin, sequenced in a study of lymphopenia after photon versus proton radiotherapy. The table came from immunoSEQ multiplex PCR; TCRdb's copy has only in-frame clones and leaves some out. This table holds thousands of clones, approximately 89% found once. The sequencing here drew on peripheral blood, taken from a patient treated with photon-based radiotherapy. The source is a man of 80 years or more with cholangiocarcinoma.

The chain carries TRBV5-8 and TRBJ1-1, with a tentative D call TRBD1 (6 bases). The CDR3 is 15 amino acids. Germline lookup yields CDR1 SGHTS and CDR2 YDEGEE. The germline V and J ends were trimmed by 8 bases and 2 bases, with 19 bases remaining between them. CDR3 in DNA: TGTGCCAGTCCGCACCAGGGACACCTTAACACTGAAGCTTTCTTT. Amino acid sequence: CASPHQGHLNTEAFF.

V usage is TRBV27 and J usage is TRBJ2-4; 7 bases match TRBD1. The CDR3 loop spans 16 amino acids. CDR1 is MNHEY and CDR2 is SMNVEV in the germline V gene (reference sequence). The V gene end was trimmed by 3 bases and the J gene end by 1 base; junction bases not matched to a gene: 6. The CDR3 sequence: CASSFGQGVAKNIQYF. The DNA for the CDR3 is TGTGCCAGCAGTTTCGGGCAGGGGGTGGCCAAAAACATTCAGTACTTC.

The sample holds one count of this clone. The chain uses TRBV28 and TRBJ1-1, with 10 nucleotides matching TRBD1. Germline assignment: CDR1 MDHEN and CDR2 SYDVKM. The CDR3 covers 16 residues. J was trimmed by 4 bases and V by 6 bases; bases with no gene match: 11. Here the CDR3 DNA reads TGTGCCAGCAGACTTGGGACAGGGGATTTCGGCACTGAAGCTTTCTTT. It specifies CASRLGTGDFGTEAFF.

The rearrangement uses TRBV4-2 and TRBJ1-4, with D maybe TRBD1 (5 bases). Trimming pared 4 bases from V and 0 bases from J, leaving 9 bases between. The V gene's germline CDR1 is LGHNA and CDR2 YNFKEQ. The CDR3 consists of 15 residues. Here the CDR3 DNA reads TGTGCCAGCAGCCCGCGGGGCGCAACTAATGAAAAACTGTTTTTT. It yields the protein CASSPRGATNEKLFF.

The rearrangement links TRBV11-2 to TRBJ1-5; unclear D gene. The ends were cut back, 1 base at V and 6 bases at J, with 13 bases in the middle. Germline V gene lookup returns CDR1 SGHAT and CDR2 FQNNGV. CDR3 length: 15 residues. CDR3 coding DNA: TGTGCCAGCAGCTTAGGAGAAAGGGTAGGTCAGCCCCAGCATTTT. Residues: CASSLGERVGQPQHF.

The chain is built from TRBV19 and TRBJ2-1, with 8 bases that match TRBD2. The CDR3 sequence is 18 residues long. The V and J ends lost 2 bases and 3 bases, in that order; junction bases with no gene match: 12. CDR1 is LNHDA, CDR2 SQIVND, per germline (reference sequence). The CDR3 here is CASSINRPGLVFYNEQFF. Here the CDR3 DNA reads TGTGCCAGTAGTATAAACCGACCGGGACTAGTTTTCTACAATGAGCAGTTCTTC.

This chain uses TRBV19 with TRBJ2-1, with D perhaps matching TRBD2 (6 bases). Germline CDR1 reads LNHDA; CDR2 reads SQIVND (reference sequence). Trimming removed 3 bases at V and 8 bases at J, with 17 bases between. CDR3 size: 15 residues. Written as DNA, the CDR3 is TGTGCCAGTAGTATCGCCCGGGGGTTTGGGTATGAGCAGTTCTTC. Protein product: CASSIARGFGYEQFF. Full variable domain (rest looked up from reference TRBV19 and TRBJ2-1): DGGITQSPKYLFRKEGQNVTLSCEQNLNHDAMYWYRQDPGQGLRLIYYSQIVNDFQKGDIAEGYSVSREKKESFPLTVTSAQKNPTAFYLCASSIARGFGYEQFFGPGTRLTVL.

This clone was recorded once. The chain links TRBV6-5 to TRBJ2-5, with 8 bases lining up with TRBD1. From germline, CDR1 is MNHEY and CDR2 SVGAGI. V was pared by 5 bases and J by 4 bases, with 9 bases of the junction left unmatched. The length of the CDR3 is 15 residues. The CDR3 region has the DNA TGTGCCAGCAGTCTGGACAGGGCGGGTCCAGAGACCCAGTACTTC. This encodes CASSLDRAGPETQYF.

This chain joins TRBV30 and TRBJ1-5, with a tentative D call TRBD1 (6 bases). Trimming cost V 0 bases and J 2 bases, with 14 bases left between them. The CDR3 runs 16 residues. Germline CDR1 and CDR2: GTSNPN and SVGIG (reference sequence). DNA for the CDR3: TGTGCCTGGAGTGTAGCGGGGGCGCAGGGCAATCAGCCCCAGCATTTT. This sequence encodes CAWSVAGAQGNQPQHF.

The chain joins TRBV29-1 to TRBJ2-7, with D possibly matching TRBD2 (5 bases). Trimming removed 4 bases from V and 1 base from J, with 8 bases in between. Looked up from germline, CDR1 is SQVTM and CDR2 is ANQGSEA. CDR3 size: 12 residues. The DNA for the CDR3 is TGCAGCGTTGGGCGGACTTCCTACGAGCAGTACTTC. This encodes CSVGRTSYEQYF.

This clone has a single count. The rearrangement uses TRBV2 and TRBJ1-2; 9 bases are shared with TRBD1. The V segment lost 4 bases and the J segment 2 bases; nucleotides outside the gene matches: 8. Germline V gives CDR1 SNHLY, CDR2 FYNNEI. The CDR3 runs to 16 residues. CDR3 bases: TGTGCCAGCAGTGGAGGACCTGGACAGGGGAACTATGGCTACACCTTC. It codes for CASSGGPGQGNYGYTF.

This chain links TRBV5-1 with TRBJ1-1; D remains unclear. The germline CDR1 and CDR2 sequences are SGHRS and YFSETQ. This CDR3 region has 15 residues. V gave up 0 bases and J gave up 0 bases, with 9 bases separating them. The CDR3 sequence is CASSLGAAMNTEAFF. The CDR3 DNA reads as TGCGCCAGCAGCTTGGGGGCAGCGATGAACACTGAAGCTTTCTTT. The full variable domain, in which reference TRBV5-1 and TRBJ1-1 provide the parts outside the CDR3, is KAGVTQTPRYLIKTRGQQVTLSCSPISGHRSVSWYQQTPGQGLQFLFEYFSETQRNKGNFPGRFSGRQFSNSRSEMNVSTLELGDSALYLCASSLGAAMNTEAFFGQGTRLTVV.

The J gene is TRBJ1-2, the V gene TRBV7-2; TRBD1 matches at 9 bases. V gave up 4 bases and J gave up 4 bases; unmatched junction bases: 7. The CDR3 spans 15 residues. The germline gives CDR1 SGHTA, CDR2 FQGNSA. CDR3 sequence: CASSSPGQGGYGYTF. The CDR3 region has the DNA TGTGCCAGCAGCTCCCCGGGACAGGGAGGCTATGGCTACACCTTC.

This chain joins TRBV9 and TRBJ1-1; TRBD1 is a possible D gene (6 bases). This CDR3 spans 17 amino acids. CDR1 and CDR2 from the germline V gene are SGDLS and YYNGEE. V lost 0 bases to trimming and J lost 1 base, with 16 bases between them. CDR3 region: CASSVEQGLWGNTEAFF. CDR3 DNA sequence: TGTGCCAGCAGCGTAGAACAGGGCTTATGGGGGAACACTGAAGCTTTCTTT.

This chain links TRBV11-1 with TRBJ2-7; a weak D match, TRBD1 (5 bases). Germline assignment: CDR1 SGHAT and CDR2 FQDESV (reference sequence). Trimming shortened V by 8 bases and J by 3 bases, and 11 bases separated the two germline ends. The CDR3 is 12 amino acids. Here the CDR3 DNA reads TGTGCCAGCTCGCACCAGGGCTACGAGCAGTACTTC. It translates to CASSHQGYEQYF.

The V gene is TRBV30, the J gene TRBJ1-1; D not resolved. Germline CDR1 GTSNPN, CDR2 SVGIG (reference sequence). The length of the CDR3 is 12 residues. Trimming took 1 base from V and 9 from J, leaving 12 bases between them. The CDR3 DNA follows: TGTGCCTGGAGTGCCTCGAGTAGGAAAGCTTTCTTT. The encoded protein is CAWSASSRKAFF.

The gene calls are TRBV23-1 and TRBJ2-7; unclear D gene. TRBV23-1 is an ORF, with its function uncertain. CDR3 length: 16 amino acids. Deletions cut 0 bases from V and 2 bases from J, with 14 bases between. The CDR3 loop reads CASSQSKNLQPYEQYF. CDR3 sequence (DNA): TGCGCCAGCAGTCAATCGAAGAATCTACAGCCCTACGAGCAGTACTTC.

This chain uses TRBV5-1 with TRBJ2-5; 12 nucleotides agree with TRBD2. The CDR3 length is 16 residues. Germline V gene data show CDR1 as SGHRS and CDR2 as YFSETQ. The ends lost 4 bases at V and 7 bases at J; junction bases unmatched: 11. CDR3 loop: CASSSGTSGLFGTQYF. The CDR3, as DNA: TGCGCCAGCAGCAGCGGGACTAGCGGGCTATTCGGGACCCAGTACTTC. Combining the CDR3 with reference TRBV5-1 and TRBJ2-5 gives the whole variable domain KAGVTQTPRYLIKTRGQQVTLSCSPISGHRSVSWYQQTPGQGLQFLFEYFSETQRNKGNFPGRFSGRQFSNSRSEMNVSTLELGDSALYLCASSSGTSGLFGTQYFGPGTRLLVL.

The sample holds a few counts of this clone. This CDR3 is CASSVGTGEFGYTF. The CDR3, as DNA: TGTGCCAGCAGCGTGGGGACAGGGGAGTTTGGCTACACCTTC. The chain links TRBV9 to TRBJ1-2; 10 bases agree with TRBD1. Germline V lookup: CDR1 SGDLS, CDR2 YYNGEE. The CDR3 consists of 14 residues. V shed 2 bases and J 7 bases; nucleotides not matched to a gene: 5.

V usage is TRBV18 and J usage is TRBJ1-2; a possible D gene is TRBD1 (6 bases). The germline gives CDR1 KGHSH, CDR2 LQKENI. Trimming left V 1 base short and J 8 bases short, with 11 bases between. The CDR3 totals 13 residues. The CDR3 DNA reads TGTGCCAGCTCACCACAGGGGGAAAGAGGCTACACCTTC. Encoded protein: CASSPQGERGYTF.

The CDR3 DNA reads TGTGCCAGCAGCTCAACAGACGGACAGGTTACCACCGGGGAGCTGTTTTTT. Protein: CASSSTDGQVTTGELFF. J is TRBJ2-2 and V is TRBV7-6, with 7 nucleotides matching TRBD1. The CDR3 is made up of 17 amino acids. The germline V gene encodes CDR1 SGHVS and CDR2 FNYEAQ. J was trimmed by 4 bases and V by 4 bases; bases with no gene match: 12.

Here the CDR3 DNA reads TGCGCCAGCAGCTTGAGCTGGACAGGGAAACTCAACGAGCAGTACTTC. This gives the protein CASSLSWTGKLNEQYF. The chain links TRBV5-1 to TRBJ2-7, with 8 bases lining up with TRBD1. This CDR3 is 16 amino acids long. J lost 5 bases, V lost 1 base, and 11 bases had no gene match. CDR1 and CDR2 from the germline V gene are SGHRS and YFSETQ.